This entry lists 5 T cell receptor beta chains sequenced from one sample in a study of spatial heterogeneity in lung cancer. Specified time point: blood at routine non-recurrence follow-up after resection. TCRdb ran MiXCR on the 5' RACE reads and lists one entry per CDR3 protein. This table holds about 27,000 distinct CDR3 sequences, 5.4% found once. This specimen consisted of PBMCs, obtained at follow-up. These receptors came from a female donor with early-stage non-small cell lung cancer.

This clonotype was seen ten or more times. The rearrangement links TRBV9 to TRBJ1-5; 9 bases align to TRBD1. J lost 3 bases, V lost 3 bases, and 4 bases had no gene match. Per the germline V gene, CDR1 is SGDLS and CDR2 is YYNGEE. This CDR3 region has 15 residues. The CDR3: CASSEGTGHNQPQHF. For the CDR3, the DNA is TGTGCCAGCAGCGAGGGGACAGGGCACAATCAGCCCCAGCATTTT.

This clonotype appeared many times. V gene TRBV4-2 combines with J gene TRBJ2-6; tentatively, D is TRBD1 or TRBD2 (6 bases each). Trimming removed 0 bases at V and 0 bases at J, with 18 bases between. CDR1 LGHNA and CDR2 YNFKEQ come from the germline V gene. The CDR3 runs to 20 residues. The CDR3 bases are TGTGCCAGCAGCCAAGATCCGGGGGCAGGGGCCCCCTCTGGGGCCAACGTCCTGACTTTC. This codes for CASSQDPGAGAPSGANVLTF.

The gene calls are TRBV7-6 and TRBJ2-7; D unresolved. The germline CDR1 and CDR2 sequences are SGHVS and FNYEAQ. The germline V and J ends were trimmed by 3 bases and 7 bases, with 13 bases remaining between them. The CDR3 contains 13 residues. CDR3 protein: CASSLNYLEEQYF. CDR3 coding DNA: TGTGCCAGCAGCTTGAATTATTTGGAAGAGCAGTACTTC.

This clonotype showed up many times. The V and J genes are TRBV11-2 and TRBJ2-6, with TRBD2 identical over 7 bases. The V gene's germline CDR1 is SGHAT and CDR2 FQNNGV. V lost 1 base, J lost 0 bases, and 9 bases stayed unmatched. The CDR3 has 19 amino acids. In nucleotides, the CDR3 is TGTGCCAGCAGCTTAGTCGGGCGGGGGAGGCTCTCTGGGGCCAACGTCCTGACTTTC. Translation: CASSLVGRGRLSGANVLTF. Looking up the rest from reference TRBV11-2 and TRBJ2-6 gives the full variable domain: EAGVAQSPRYKIIEKRQSVAFWCNPISGHATLYWYQQILGQGPKLLIQFQNNGVVDDSQLPKDRFSAERLKGVDSTLKIQPAKLEDSAVYLCASSLVGRGRLSGANVLTFGAGSRLTVL.

This clonotype has ten or more counts. V gene TRBV5-4 combines with J gene TRBJ2-3, with unresolved D. V gave up 1 base and J gave up 1 base, with 10 bases separating them. The germline gives CDR1 SGHNT, CDR2 YYREEE (reference sequence). The CDR3 runs to 15 residues. This CDR3 reads CASSLSEMGTDTQYF. The CDR3 DNA reads TGTGCCAGCAGCTTGTCGGAGATGGGCACAGATACGCAGTATTTT.